This record concerns one T cell receptor beta chain sequence. Between the trimmed V and J ends, which lost 0 bases and 8 bases, there was a span of 11 bases. Germline CDR1 is SEHNR and CDR2 is FQNEAQ (reference sequence). This CDR3 contains 14 residues. Libraries were prepared by immunoSEQ multiplex PCR; TCRdb keeps only in-frame clonotypes and omits some of them. The sample carries about 370,000 clones, around 89% recorded once. This specimen belongs to a study of blood T cell repertoires in COVID-19. The specimen sequenced was peripheral blood. The clonotype was recovered from a woman aged 25 to 39 with COVID-19, enrolled during active disease. The chain carries TRBV7-9 and TRBJ2-1; maybe TRBD2 (5 bases). In DNA form, the CDR3 reads TGTGCCAGCAGCTTAGCTTGGGGAGCCGATGAGCAGTTCTTC. It yields the protein CASSLAWGADEQFF. The full variable domain, completed using reference TRBV7-9 and TRBJ2-1, is DTGVSQNPRHKITKRGQNVTFRCDPISEHNRLYWYRQTLGQGPEFLTYFQNEAQLEKSRLLSDRFSAERPKGSFSTLEIQRTEQGDSAMYLCASSLAWGADEQFFGPGTRLTVL.